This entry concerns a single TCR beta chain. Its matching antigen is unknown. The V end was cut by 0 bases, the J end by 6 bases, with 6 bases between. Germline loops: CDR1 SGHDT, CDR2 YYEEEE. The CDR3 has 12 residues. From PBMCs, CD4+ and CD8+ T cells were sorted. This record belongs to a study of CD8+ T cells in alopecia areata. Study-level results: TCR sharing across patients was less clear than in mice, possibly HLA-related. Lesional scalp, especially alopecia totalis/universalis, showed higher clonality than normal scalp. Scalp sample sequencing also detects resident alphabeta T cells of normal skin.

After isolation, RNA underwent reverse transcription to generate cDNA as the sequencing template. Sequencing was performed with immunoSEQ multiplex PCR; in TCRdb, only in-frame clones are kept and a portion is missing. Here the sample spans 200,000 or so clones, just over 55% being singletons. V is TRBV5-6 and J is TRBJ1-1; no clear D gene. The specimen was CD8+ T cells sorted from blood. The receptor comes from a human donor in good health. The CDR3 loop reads CASSLVTAEAFF. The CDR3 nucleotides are TGTGCCAGCAGCTTGGTGACGGCTGAAGCTTTCTTT.